This record covers a single TCR beta chain. This sample was included in a study of blood T cell repertoires in COVID-19. In the original workflow: Reference gene primer amplification yielded estimated nucleated cell counts. TCRdb keeps only in-frame clones here, not all; method: immunoSEQ multiplex PCR. V, J and clone size are those of that table, while D and trimming were read from the DNA. Here the sample spans around 300,000 clones, 88% being singletons. Cohort placement rested on clinical history that participants reported themselves. Donors in Cohort 3 counted as recovered after two negative PCRs, clearance, or symptom resolution. This clonotype was sampled from a woman aged 25 to 39 who had recovered from COVID-19. The sequencing sample was made of PBMCs or T cells enriched from blood (not recorded which).

CDR3 amino acids: CASSQGPLAGEDIQYF. In DNA, the CDR3 is TGTGCCAGCAGCCAAGGCCCACTAGCTGGGGAGGACATTCAGTACTTC. The rearrangement joins TRBV4-2 to TRBJ2-4, with a possible D match to TRBD2 (6 bases). The germline V gene has CDR1 LGHNA and CDR2 YNFKEQ. The CDR3 contains 16 residues. Trimming stripped 1 base from V and 8 bases from J, with 18 bases between.